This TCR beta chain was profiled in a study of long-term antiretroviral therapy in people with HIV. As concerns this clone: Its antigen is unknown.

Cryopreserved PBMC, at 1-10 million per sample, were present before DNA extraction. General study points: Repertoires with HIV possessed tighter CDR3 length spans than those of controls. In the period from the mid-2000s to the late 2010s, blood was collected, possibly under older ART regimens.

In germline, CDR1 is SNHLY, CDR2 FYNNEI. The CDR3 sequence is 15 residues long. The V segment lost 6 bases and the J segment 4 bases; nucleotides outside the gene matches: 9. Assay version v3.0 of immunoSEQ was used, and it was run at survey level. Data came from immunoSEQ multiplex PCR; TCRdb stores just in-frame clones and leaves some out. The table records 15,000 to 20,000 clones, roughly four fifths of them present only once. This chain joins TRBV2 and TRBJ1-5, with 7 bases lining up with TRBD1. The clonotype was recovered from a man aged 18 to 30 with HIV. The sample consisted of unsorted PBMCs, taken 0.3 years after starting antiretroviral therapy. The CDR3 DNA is TGTGCCAGCAGCCTTGGGACAGAGCGTAATCAGCCCCAGCATTTT. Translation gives CASSLGTERNQPQHF.